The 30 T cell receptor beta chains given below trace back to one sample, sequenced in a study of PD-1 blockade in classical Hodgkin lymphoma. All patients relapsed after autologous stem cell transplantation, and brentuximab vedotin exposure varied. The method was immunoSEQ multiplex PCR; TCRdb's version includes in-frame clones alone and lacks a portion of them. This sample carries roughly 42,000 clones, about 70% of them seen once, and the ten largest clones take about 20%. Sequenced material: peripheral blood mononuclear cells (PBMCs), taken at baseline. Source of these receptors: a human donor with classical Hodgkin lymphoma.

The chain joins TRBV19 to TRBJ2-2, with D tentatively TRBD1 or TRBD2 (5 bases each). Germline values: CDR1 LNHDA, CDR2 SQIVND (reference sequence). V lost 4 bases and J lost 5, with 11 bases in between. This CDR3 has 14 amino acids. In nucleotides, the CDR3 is TGTGCCAGTAGTACAGGGATAGCGACCGGGGAGCTGTTTTTT. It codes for CASSTGIATGELFF.

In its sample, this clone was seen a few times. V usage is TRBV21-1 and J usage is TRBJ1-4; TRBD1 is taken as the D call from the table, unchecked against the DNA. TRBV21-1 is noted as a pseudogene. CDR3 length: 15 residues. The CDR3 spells CASSKVQDSNEKLFF. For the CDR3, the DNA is TGTGCCAGCAGCAAAGTGCAGGATTCTAATGAAAAACTGTTTTTT.

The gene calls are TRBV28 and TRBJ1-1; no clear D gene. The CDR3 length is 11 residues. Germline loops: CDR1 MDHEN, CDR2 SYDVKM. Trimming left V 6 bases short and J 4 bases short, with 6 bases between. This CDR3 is CASSPVTEAFF. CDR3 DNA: TGTGCCAGCAGCCCCGTCACTGAAGCTTTCTTT.

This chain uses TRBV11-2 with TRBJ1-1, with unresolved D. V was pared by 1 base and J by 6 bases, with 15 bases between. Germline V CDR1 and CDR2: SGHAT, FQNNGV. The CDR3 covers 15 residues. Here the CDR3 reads CASSLGAVGSAEAFF. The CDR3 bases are TGTGCCAGCAGCTTAGGGGCAGTTGGGTCCGCTGAAGCTTTCTTT.

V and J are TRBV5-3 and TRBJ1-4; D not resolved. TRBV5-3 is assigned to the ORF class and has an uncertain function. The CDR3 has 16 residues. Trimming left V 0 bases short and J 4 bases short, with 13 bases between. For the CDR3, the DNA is TGTGCCAGAAGCTTGGAGGGTTGTGAATATAATGAAAAACTGTTTTTT. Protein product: CARSLEGCEYNEKLFF.

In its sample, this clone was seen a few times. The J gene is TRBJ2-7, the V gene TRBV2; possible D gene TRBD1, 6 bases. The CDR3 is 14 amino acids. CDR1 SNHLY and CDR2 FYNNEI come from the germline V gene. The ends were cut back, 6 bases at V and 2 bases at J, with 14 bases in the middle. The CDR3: CASSLEPGAYEQYF. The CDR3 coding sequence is TGTGCCAGCAGCTTAGAGCCAGGGGCCTACGAGCAGTACTTC.

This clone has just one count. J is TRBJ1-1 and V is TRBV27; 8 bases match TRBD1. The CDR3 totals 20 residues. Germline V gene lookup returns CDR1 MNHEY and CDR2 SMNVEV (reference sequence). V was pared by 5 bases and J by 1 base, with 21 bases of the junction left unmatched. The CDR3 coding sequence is TGTGCCAGCAGTGCCCTTTCCTCGACAGGGGTGTTTAGAAGGAACACTGAAGCTTTCTTT. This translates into CASSALSSTGVFRRNTEAFF.

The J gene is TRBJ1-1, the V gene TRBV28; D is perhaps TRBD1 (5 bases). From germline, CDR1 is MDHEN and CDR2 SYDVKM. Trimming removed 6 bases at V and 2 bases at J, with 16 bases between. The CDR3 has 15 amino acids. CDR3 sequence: CASSLRKGRNTEAFF. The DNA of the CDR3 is TGTGCCAGCAGCCTCAGAAAGGGGAGAAACACTGAAGCTTTCTTT.

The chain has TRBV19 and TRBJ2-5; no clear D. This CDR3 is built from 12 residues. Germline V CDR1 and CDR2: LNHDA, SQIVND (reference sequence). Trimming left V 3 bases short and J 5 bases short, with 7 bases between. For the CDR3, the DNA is TGTGCCAGTAGTATTGCTGGGGAGACCCAGTACTTC. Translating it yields CASSIAGETQYF.

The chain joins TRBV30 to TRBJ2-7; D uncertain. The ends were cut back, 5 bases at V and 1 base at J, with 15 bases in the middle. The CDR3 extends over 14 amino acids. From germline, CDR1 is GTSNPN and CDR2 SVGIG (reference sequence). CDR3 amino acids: CAWRQSSPSYEQYF. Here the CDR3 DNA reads TGTGCCTGGCGCCAATCGAGCCCGTCCTACGAGCAGTACTTC.

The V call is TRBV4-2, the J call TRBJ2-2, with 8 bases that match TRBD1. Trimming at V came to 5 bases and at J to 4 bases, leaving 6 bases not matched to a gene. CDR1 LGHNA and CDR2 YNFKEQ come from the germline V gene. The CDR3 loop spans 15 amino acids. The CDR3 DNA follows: TGTGCCAGCAGCTTAGGACAGGGTGCCACCGGGGAGCTGTTTTTT. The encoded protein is CASSLGQGATGELFF.

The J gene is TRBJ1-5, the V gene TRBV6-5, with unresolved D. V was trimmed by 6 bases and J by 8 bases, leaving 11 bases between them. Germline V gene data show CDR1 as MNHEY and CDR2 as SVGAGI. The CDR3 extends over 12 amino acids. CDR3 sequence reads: CASSHGSEPQHF. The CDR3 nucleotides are TGTGCCAGCAGCCACGGTTCCGAGCCCCAGCATTTT.

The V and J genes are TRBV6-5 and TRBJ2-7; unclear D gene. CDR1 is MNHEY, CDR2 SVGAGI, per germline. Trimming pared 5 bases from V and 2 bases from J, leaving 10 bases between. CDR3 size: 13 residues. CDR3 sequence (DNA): TGTGCCAGCAGTCTGAAGGTTACCTACGAGCAGTACTTC. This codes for CASSLKVTYEQYF.

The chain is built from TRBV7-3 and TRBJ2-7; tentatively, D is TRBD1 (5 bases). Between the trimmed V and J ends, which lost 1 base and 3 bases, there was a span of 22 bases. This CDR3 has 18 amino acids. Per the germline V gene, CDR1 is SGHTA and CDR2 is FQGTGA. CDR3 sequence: CASSLKGASSAGSYEQYF. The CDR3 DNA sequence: TGTGCCAGCAGCTTAAAAGGGGCCTCATCTGCCGGTAGCTACGAGCAGTACTTC.

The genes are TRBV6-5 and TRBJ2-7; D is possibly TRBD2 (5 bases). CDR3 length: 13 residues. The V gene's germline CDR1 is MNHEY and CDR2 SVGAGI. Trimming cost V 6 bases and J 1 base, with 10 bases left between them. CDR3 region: CASSLLGSYEQYF. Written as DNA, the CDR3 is TGTGCCAGCAGCCTACTAGGATCCTACGAGCAGTACTTC.

CDR3 in DNA: TGTGCCAGCAGCTTAATGGGACAGGGAATCACTGAAGCTTTCTTT. This encodes CASSLMGQGITEAFF. The gene calls are TRBV7-3 and TRBJ1-1; 9 nucleotides agree with TRBD1. V lost 1 base and J lost 4; bases outside the gene matches: 4. This CDR3 has 15 residues. Germline V gene data show CDR1 as SGHTA and CDR2 as FQGTGA.

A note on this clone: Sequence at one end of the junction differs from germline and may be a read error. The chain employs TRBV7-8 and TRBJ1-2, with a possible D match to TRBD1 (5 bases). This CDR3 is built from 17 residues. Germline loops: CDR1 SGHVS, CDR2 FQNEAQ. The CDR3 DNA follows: TGTGCCGGCAGCTTAGCCCGCACAGGACCCCTATCCTATGGCTACACCTTC. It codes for CAGSLARTGPLSYGYTF.

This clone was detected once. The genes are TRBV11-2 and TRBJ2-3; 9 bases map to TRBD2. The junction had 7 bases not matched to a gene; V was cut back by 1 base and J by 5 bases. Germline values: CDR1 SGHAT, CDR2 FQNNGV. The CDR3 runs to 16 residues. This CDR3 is CASSLGPSGAGDTQYF. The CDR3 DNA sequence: TGTGCCAGCAGCTTAGGCCCTAGCGGGGCGGGAGATACGCAGTATTTT.

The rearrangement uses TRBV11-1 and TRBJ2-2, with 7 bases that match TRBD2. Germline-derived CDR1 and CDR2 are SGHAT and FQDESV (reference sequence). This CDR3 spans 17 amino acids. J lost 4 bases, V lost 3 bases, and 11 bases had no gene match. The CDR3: CASSLDRAGVVTGELFF. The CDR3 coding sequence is TGTGCCAGCAGCTTGGACCGGGCGGGAGTTGTCACCGGGGAGCTGTTTTTT.

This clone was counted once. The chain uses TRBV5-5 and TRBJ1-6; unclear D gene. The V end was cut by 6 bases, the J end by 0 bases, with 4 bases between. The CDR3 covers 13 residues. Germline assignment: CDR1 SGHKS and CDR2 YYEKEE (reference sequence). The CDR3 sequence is CASMNSYNSPLHF. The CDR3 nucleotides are TGTGCCAGCATGAACTCCTATAATTCACCCCTCCACTTT.

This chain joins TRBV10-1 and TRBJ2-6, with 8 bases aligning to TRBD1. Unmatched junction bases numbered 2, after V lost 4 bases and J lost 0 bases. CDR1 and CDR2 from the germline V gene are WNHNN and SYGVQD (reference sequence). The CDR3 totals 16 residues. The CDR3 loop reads CASSAGGTSGANVLTF. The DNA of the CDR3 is TGCGCCAGCAGTGCAGGGGGCACCTCTGGGGCCAACGTCCTGACTTTC.

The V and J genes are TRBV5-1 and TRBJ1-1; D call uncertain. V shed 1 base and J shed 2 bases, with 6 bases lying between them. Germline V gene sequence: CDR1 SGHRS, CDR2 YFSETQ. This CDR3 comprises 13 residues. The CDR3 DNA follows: TGCGCCAGCAGCTTGAATCCTAACACTGAAGCTTTCTTT. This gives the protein CASSLNPNTEAFF.

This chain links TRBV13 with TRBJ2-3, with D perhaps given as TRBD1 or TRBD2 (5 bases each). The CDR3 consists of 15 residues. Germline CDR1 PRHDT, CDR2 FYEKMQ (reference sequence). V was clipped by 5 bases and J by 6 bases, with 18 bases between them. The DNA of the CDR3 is TGTGCCAGCAGCCCATCCGGGACGCCCGCGGATACGCAGTATTTT. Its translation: CASSPSGTPADTQYF.

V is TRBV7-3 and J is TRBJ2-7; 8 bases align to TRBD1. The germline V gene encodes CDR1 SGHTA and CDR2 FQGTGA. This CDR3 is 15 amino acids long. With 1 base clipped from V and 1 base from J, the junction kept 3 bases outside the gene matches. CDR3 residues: CASSLKTGDSYEQYF. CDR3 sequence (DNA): TGTGCCAGCAGCTTAAAGACAGGGGATTCCTACGAGCAGTACTTC.

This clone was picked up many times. The CDR3 nucleotides are TGTGCCAGCAGTTCCTCCGGGACAGGAGTCTACGAGCAGTACTTC. Translated: CASSSSGTGVYEQYF. This sequence joins TRBV28 and TRBJ2-7; 8 bases line up with TRBD1. J gave up 3 bases and V 4 bases, and 8 bases lay outside the gene matches. The CDR3 spans 15 residues. Germline values: CDR1 MDHEN, CDR2 SYDVKM. Full variable domain (missing parts from reference TRBV28 and TRBJ2-7): DVKVTQSSRYLVKRTGEKVFLECVQDMDHENMFWYRQDPGLGLRLIYFSYDVKMKEKGDIPEGYSVSREKKERFSLILESASTNQTSMYLCASSSSGTGVYEQYFGPGTRLTVT.

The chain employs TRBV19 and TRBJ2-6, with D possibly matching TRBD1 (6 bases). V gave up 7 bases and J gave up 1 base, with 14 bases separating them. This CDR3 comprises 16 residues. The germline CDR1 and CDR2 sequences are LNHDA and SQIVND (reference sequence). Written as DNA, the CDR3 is TGTGCCAGTATCCCCCTAGGGACATCTGGGGCCAACGTCCTGACTTTC. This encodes CASIPLGTSGANVLTF.

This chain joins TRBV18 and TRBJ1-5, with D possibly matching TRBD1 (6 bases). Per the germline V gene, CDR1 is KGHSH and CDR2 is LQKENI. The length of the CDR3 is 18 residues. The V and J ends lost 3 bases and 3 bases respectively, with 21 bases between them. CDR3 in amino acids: CASSPGRGEGESNQPQHF. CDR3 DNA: TGTGCCAGCTCACCCGGACGGGGAGAGGGGGAGTCCAATCAGCCCCAGCATTTT.

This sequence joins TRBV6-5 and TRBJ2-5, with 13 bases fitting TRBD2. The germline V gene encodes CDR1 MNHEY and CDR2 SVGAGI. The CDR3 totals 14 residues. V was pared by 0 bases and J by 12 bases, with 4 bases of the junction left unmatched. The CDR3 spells CASSYSGLAGPKYF. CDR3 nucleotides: TGTGCCAGCAGTTACTCGGGACTAGCGGGACCTAAGTACTTC.

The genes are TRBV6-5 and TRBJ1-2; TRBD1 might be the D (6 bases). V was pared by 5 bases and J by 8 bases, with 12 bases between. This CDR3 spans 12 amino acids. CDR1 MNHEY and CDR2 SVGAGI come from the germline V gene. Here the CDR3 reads CASSPTGGGYTF. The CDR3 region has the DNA TGTGCCAGCAGTCCGACAGGCGGCGGCTACACCTTC.

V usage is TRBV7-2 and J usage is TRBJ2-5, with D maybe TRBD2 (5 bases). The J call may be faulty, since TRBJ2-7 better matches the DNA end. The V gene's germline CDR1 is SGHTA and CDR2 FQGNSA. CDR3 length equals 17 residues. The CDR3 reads CASSLRASSEGAYEQYF. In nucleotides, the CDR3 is TGTGCCAGCAGCTTACGCGCTAGCTCAGAGGGAGCCTACGAGCAGTACTTC.